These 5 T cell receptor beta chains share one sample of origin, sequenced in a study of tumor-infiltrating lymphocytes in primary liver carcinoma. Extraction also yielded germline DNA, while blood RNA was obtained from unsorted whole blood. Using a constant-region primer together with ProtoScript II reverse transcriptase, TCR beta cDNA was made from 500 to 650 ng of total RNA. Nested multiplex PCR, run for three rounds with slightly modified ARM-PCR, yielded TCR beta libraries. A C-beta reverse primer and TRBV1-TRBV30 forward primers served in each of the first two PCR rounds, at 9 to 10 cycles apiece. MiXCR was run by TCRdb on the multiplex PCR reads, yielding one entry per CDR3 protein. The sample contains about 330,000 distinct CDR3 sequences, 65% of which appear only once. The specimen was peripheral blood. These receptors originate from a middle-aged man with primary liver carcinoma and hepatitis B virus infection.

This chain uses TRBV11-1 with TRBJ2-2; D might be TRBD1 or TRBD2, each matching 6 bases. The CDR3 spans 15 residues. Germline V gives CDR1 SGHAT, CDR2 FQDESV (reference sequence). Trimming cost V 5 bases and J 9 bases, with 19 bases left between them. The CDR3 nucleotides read TGTGCCAGCAGCCCGGAGGGGGGAATTGCCTGGGAGCTGTTTTTT. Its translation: CASSPEGGIAWELFF.

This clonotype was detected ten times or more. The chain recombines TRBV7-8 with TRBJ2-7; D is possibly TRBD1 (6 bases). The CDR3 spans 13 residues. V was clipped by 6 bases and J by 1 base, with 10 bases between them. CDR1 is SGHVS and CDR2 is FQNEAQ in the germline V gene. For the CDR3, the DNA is TGTGCCAGCAGGACCACAGGGTCCTACGAGCAGTACTTC. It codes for CASRTTGSYEQYF. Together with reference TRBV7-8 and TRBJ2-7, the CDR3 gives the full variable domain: GAGVSQSPRYKVAKRGQDVALRCDPISGHVSLFWYQQALGQGPEFLTYFQNEAQLDKSGLPSDRFFAERPEGSVSTLKIQRTQQEDSAVYLCASRTTGSYEQYFGPGTRLTVT.

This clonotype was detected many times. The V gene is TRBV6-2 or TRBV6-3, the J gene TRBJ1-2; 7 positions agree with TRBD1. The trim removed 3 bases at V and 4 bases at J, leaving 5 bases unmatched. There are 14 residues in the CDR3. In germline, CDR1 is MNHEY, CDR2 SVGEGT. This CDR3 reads CASSYSGTAYGYTF. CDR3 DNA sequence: TGTGCCAGCAGTTATTCTGGGACAGCCTATGGCTACACCTTC.

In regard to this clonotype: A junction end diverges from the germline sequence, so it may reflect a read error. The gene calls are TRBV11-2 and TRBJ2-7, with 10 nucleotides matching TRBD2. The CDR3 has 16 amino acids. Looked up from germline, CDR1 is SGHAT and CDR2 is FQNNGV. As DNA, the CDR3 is TGCTCCAGCAGCTTACGGACTAGCGGCCGAGCCTACGAGCAGTACTTC. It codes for CSSSLRTSGRAYEQYF.

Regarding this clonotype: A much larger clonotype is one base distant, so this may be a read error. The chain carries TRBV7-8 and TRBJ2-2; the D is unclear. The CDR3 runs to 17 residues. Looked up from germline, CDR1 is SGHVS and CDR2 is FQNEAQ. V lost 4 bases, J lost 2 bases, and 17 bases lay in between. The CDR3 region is CASSSPHYRVNTGELFF. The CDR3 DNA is TGTGCCAGCAGCTCTCCCCACTACAGAGTTAACACCGGGGAGCTGTTTTTT.